The sequence of this TCR beta chain was determined in a study of cytomegalovirus exposure and HLA in healthy donors. Findings and caveats of the study: Accounts indicate the classifier identified cytomegalovirus status with strong specificity and sensitivity.

As to this clone: What it recognizes is unknown.

CDR1 is SQVTM, CDR2 ANQGSEA, per germline. V trimming: 5 bases; J trimming: 0 bases; junction bases outside the gene matches: 5. This CDR3 has 15 amino acids. Repertoires were generated with immunoSEQ multiplex PCR, while TCRdb's copy carries only in-frame clones and drops some. The profile covers about 130,000 clones, with 70% to 90% appearing a single time and about 6.7% taken by the ten largest. V and J are TRBV29-1 and TRBJ2-3; TRBD2 agrees at 10 bases. The sequence was collected from a woman aged 25 to 45 in good health and CMV-seropositive. Sequenced material: PBMCs. The CDR3 DNA reads as TGCAGCGTTTCCGAGCGGGGGGGTAGCACAGATACGCAGTATTTT. As protein: CSVSERGGSTDTQYF.